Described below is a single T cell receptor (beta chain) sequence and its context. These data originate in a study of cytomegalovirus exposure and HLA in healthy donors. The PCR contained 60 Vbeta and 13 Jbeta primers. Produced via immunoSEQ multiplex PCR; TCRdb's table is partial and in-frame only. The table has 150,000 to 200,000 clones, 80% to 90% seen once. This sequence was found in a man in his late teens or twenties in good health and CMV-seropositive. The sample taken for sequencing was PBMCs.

This CDR3 reads CASSLAGADYGYTF. The DNA of the CDR3 is TGTGCCAGCAGCTTAGCAGGGGCAGACTATGGCTACACCTTC. The chain has TRBV11-2 and TRBJ1-2; possible D gene TRBD1, 6 bases. The CDR3 totals 14 residues. Looked up from germline, CDR1 is SGHAT and CDR2 is FQNNGV. V was trimmed by 1 base and J by 3 bases, leaving 9 bases between them.